Below, one T cell receptor (beta chain) is given with its context. Its antigen is as yet unknown. The sample comes from a study of monozygotic twins with inflammatory bowel disease. Findings and limits, study-wide: IBD patients carried less diverse TCRbeta repertoires (inverse Simpson) than healthy co-twins. Findings did not support one strong IBD-associated signal or clonotype.

The UMIs contained a 6-nucleotide sample barcode. They were added by template switching during cDNA synthesis. TCRdb re-called the 5' RACE reads; one entry per CDR3 protein, DNA not given. Seen in this sample are some 170,000 distinct CDR3 sequences; the ten most common clones hold approximately 2.8%. CDR1 and CDR2 from the germline V gene are LNHNV and YYDKDF (reference sequence). This CDR3 is 13 amino acids long. The sequencing input was blood. V and J are TRBV15 and TRBJ2-3. The receptor's source is a human donor with ulcerative colitis or Crohn's disease, or a healthy co-twin of an affected twin (not recorded which). The CDR3 loop is CATSSALTGTQYF.